This T cell receptor (beta chain) was captured by sequencing in a study of regulatory T cells in long-lasting Graves disease. V dropped 1 base and J dropped 7 bases, with 7 bases sitting between them. The germline CDR1 and CDR2 sequences are LGHDT and YNNKEL (reference sequence). The CDR3 runs to 12 residues. Noted time point: newly diagnosed GD, antithyroid drugs for less than 3 months. PBMCs were the source of the RNA used for TCR sequencing. This clonotype has ten or more counts. TCR beta libraries were built with iRepertoire HTBI primers and Arm-PCR of CDR3 regions. From the multiplex PCR reads, TCRdb called clonotypes with MiXCR, one entry per CDR3 protein. The table shows 400,000 to 650,000 distinct CDR3 sequences, with 15% to 20% occurring only once. The same sample was also studied in work on T cells in Graves' hyperthyroidism and ophthalmopathy. That source notes: Newly diagnosed patients aged 18 to 65 had hyperthyroidism of under 2 months' duration.

This receptor was taken from a middle-aged woman with Graves disease. The chain combines TRBV3-1 with TRBJ1-2, with D unresolved. The sequencing here drew on peripheral blood mononuclear cells (PBMCs), taken at new diagnosis, from a patient treated with antithyroid drugs. CDR3 sequence: CASSQGPAGYTF. As DNA, the CDR3 is TGTGCCAGCAGCCAAGGCCCCGCTGGCTACACCTTC.